This T cell receptor (beta chain) originates from a study of T-cell reconstitution after alpha-beta-depleted transplantation in children. TCRbeta library preparation incorporated unique molecular identifiers. TCRdb reanalysed the PCR reads using MiXCR and keeps one entry per CDR3 protein. The repertoire holds over 550,000 distinct CDR3 sequences, over 9.5% seen once, with about 4% in the top ten. V dropped 6 bases and J dropped 8; count of bases not matched to a gene: 7. Germline values: CDR1 MNHEY, CDR2 SMNVEV (reference sequence). The CDR3 runs 15 residues. The rearrangement joins TRBV27 to TRBJ2-1; the match to TRBD2 covers 13 bases. The receptor was derived from a human donor who donated a stem cell graft to a child with acute myeloid leukemia. The sequences come from PBMCs from the stem cell graft donor, collected from the stem cell graft. The CDR3 reads CASSHGLAGDHEQFF. CDR3 in DNA: TGTGCCAGCAGCCACGGACTAGCGGGAGACCATGAGCAGTTCTTC.